The source of this T cell receptor beta chain is a study of control samples from healthy donors and cancer patients. Repertoires were generated with immunoSEQ multiplex PCR, while TCRdb's copy carries only in-frame clones and drops some. The repertoire holds about 120,000 clones, with around 91% as singletons. The germline V gene has CDR1 SNHLY and CDR2 FYNNEI. The CDR3 has 15 amino acids. V was cut by 5 bases and J by 6 bases, with 17 bases left in between. J is TRBJ2-4 and V is TRBV2; D is perhaps TRBD2 (5 bases). The sequencing input was PBMCs. The sequence came from a woman aged 50 to 60 with colorectal cancer. The CDR3: CASSPGESGRNIQYF. CDR3 nucleotide sequence: TGTGCCAGCAGTCCGGGTGAGAGTGGGAGAAACATTCAGTACTTC.